These 14 T cell receptor beta chains came from one sample sequenced in a study of T cell responses to AZD1222 COVID-19 vaccine. The repertoire was sequenced with immunoSEQ multiplex PCR; TCRdb's copy has only in-frame clones and lacks some. The sample contains approximately 81,000 clones, around nine tenths of which appear only once. The sample consisted of peripheral blood, taken on day 0 of MenACWY control vaccination. Receptor source: an adult in good health.

The rearrangement joins TRBV7-9 to TRBJ2-7; possibly TRBD2 for D (7 bases). Germline V gene lookup returns CDR1 SEHNR and CDR2 FQNEAQ (reference sequence). Trimming cost V 5 bases and J 3 bases, with 17 bases left between them. The CDR3 is 15 residues long. The CDR3: CASSPSGASGYEQYF. The CDR3, as DNA: TGTGCCAGCAGCCCCTCAGGGGCTAGCGGCTACGAGCAGTACTTC.

A single count supports this clone. The V gene is TRBV14, the J gene TRBJ2-2; D call uncertain. The CDR3 runs 14 residues. Per germline, CDR1 SGHDN and CDR2 FVKESK. V lost 1 base and J 9 bases, leaving 12 bases between the germline ends. Here the CDR3 reads CASSQGRRGRELFF. The CDR3 DNA reads as TGTGCCAGCAGCCAAGGAAGAAGAGGTCGGGAGCTGTTTTTT.

V usage is TRBV4-2 and J usage is TRBJ1-5, with no clear D. The CDR3 consists of 12 residues. Trimming shortened V by 1 base and J by 7 bases, and 5 bases separated the two germline ends. CDR1 is LGHNA, CDR2 YNFKEQ, per germline. The CDR3 DNA follows: TGTGCCAGCAGCCAAGGTCGGCAGCCCCAGCATTTT. Protein product: CASSQGRQPQHF.

This rearrangement joins TRBV7-3 to TRBJ2-3; D not resolved. CDR1 SGHTA and CDR2 FQGTGA come from the germline V gene. The CDR3 extends over 11 amino acids. Trimming stripped 11 bases from V and 2 bases from J, with 8 bases between. The DNA for the CDR3 is TGTGCCGAAAGATACACAGATACGCAGTATTTT. This translates into CAERYTDTQYF.

The V call is TRBV6-1, the J call TRBJ2-1; 10 bases map to TRBD2. Germline lookup yields CDR1 MNHNS and CDR2 SASEGT. The CDR3 sequence is 19 residues long. Trimming at V came to 2 bases and at J to 7 bases, leaving 17 bases not matched to a gene. This chain's CDR3 is CASSENPGNIAGGSNEQFF. In DNA form, the CDR3 reads TGTGCCAGCAGTGAAAACCCCGGAAACATAGCGGGAGGTAGTAATGAGCAGTTCTTC.

The chain carries TRBV21-1 and TRBJ2-7; TRBD2 was called by the table and not checked on the DNA. TRBV21-1 is recorded as a pseudogene. The CDR3 has 16 residues. DNA of the CDR3: TGTGCCAGCAGCCTTTATGCGGGAGAGTCCTCCTACGAGCAGTACTTC. Its protein product is CASSLYAGESSYEQYF.

J is TRBJ2-2 and V is TRBV6-5; 7 bases map to TRBD1. There are 14 residues in the CDR3. The V gene's germline CDR1 is MNHEY and CDR2 SVGAGI. V gave up 6 bases and J gave up 3 bases; unmatched junction bases: 4. The CDR3: CASRLTGYTGELFF. The CDR3 nucleotides read TGTGCCAGCAGACTGACAGGGTACACCGGGGAGCTGTTTTTT.

The CDR3 DNA follows: TGCGCCAGCAGCCAGGACCCGGGCAATCAGCCCCAGCATTTT. Translated: CASSQDPGNQPQHF. This chain uses TRBV4-3 with TRBJ1-5; D gene uncertain. The CDR3 consists of 14 residues. Germline CDR1 LGHNA, CDR2 YSLEER. Trimming removed 3 bases at V and 2 bases at J, with 8 bases between.

The chain links TRBV9 to TRBJ1-3; a possible D gene is TRBD1 (6 bases). CDR1 is SGDLS and CDR2 is YYNGEE in the germline V gene. The V end was cut by 2 bases, the J end by 4 bases, with 16 bases between. The CDR3 totals 16 residues. Here the CDR3 DNA reads TGTGCCAGCAGCGTGTATGGGGGGCGCGAAGGAAACACCATATATTTT. This sequence encodes CASSVYGGREGNTIYF.

The rearrangement links TRBV19 to TRBJ1-2; the D gene is possibly TRBD1 (5 bases). Trimming pared 6 bases from V and 1 base from J, leaving 12 bases between. The CDR3 consists of 14 residues. Germline V CDR1 and CDR2: LNHDA, SQIVND (reference sequence). DNA of the CDR3: TGTGCCAGTAGACCCCGGGGGGGTAACTATGGCTACACCTTC. Translation gives CASRPRGGNYGYTF.

The J gene is TRBJ1-2, the V gene TRBV28, with a tentative D call TRBD1 (5 bases). The V gene lost 7 bases and the J gene lost 8 bases, with 20 bases spanning the gap. This CDR3 comprises 14 residues. Germline V gene data show CDR1 as MDHEN and CDR2 as SYDVKM. DNA for the CDR3: TGTGCCAGCACTTCCGGGACCCCGGGTGGGGGCTACACCTTC. Translation gives CASTSGTPGGGYTF.

DNA of the CDR3: TGTGCCAGCAGCCTGATGATCACAGATACGCAGTATTTT. Translating it yields CASSLMITDTQYF. The chain couples TRBV7-2 to TRBJ2-3; D is unresolved. In germline, CDR1 is SGHTA, CDR2 FQGNSA. The ends were cut back, 5 bases at V and 2 bases at J, with 8 bases in the middle. The CDR3 covers 13 residues.

V usage is TRBV2 and J usage is TRBJ1-1; 8 nucleotides line up with TRBD1. This CDR3 spans 13 amino acids. Germline V lookup: CDR1 SNHLY, CDR2 FYNNEI. The V and J ends lost 4 bases and 5 bases, in that order; junction bases with no gene match: 3. CDR3 amino acids: CASSGQGWTEAFF. The CDR3 DNA is TGTGCCAGCAGTGGACAGGGGTGGACTGAAGCTTTCTTT.

This clone was observed once. The genes are TRBV25-1 and TRBJ1-2, with 10 bases lining up with TRBD1. The ends lost 6 bases at V and 8 bases at J; junction bases unmatched: 6. The germline V gene has CDR1 MGHDK and CDR2 SYGVNS. The CDR3 has 13 amino acids. CDR3 amino acids: CASSQTGGDGYTF. CDR3 in DNA: TGTGCCAGCAGCCAGACAGGGGGCGACGGCTACACCTTC.